A single sample gave rise to the 17 T cell receptor beta chains below, sequenced in a study of breast tumors, draining lymph nodes, adjacent tissues. Breast cancer patients provided tissue from their axillary draining lymph nodes. TCRdb itself ran the multiplex PCR reads through MiXCR, one entry per CDR3 protein. The data contain approximately 280,000 distinct CDR3 sequences, under 35% of them seen just once; the ten biggest clones take up 1.1%. Specimen: axillary lymph node tissue. Receptor source: a female donor with breast cancer. Some clones in this sample may be carry-over from other donors' samples.

This clonotype was counted many times. This chain joins TRBV11-2 and TRBJ2-1, with 8 bases lining up with TRBD2. Germline assignment: CDR1 SGHAT and CDR2 FQNNGV. The CDR3 has 13 amino acids. Trimming removed 3 bases from V and 12 bases from J; junction bases left unmatched: 7. CDR3 nucleotides: TGTGCCAGCAGCTTTACGGGAGGGGAGACGCAGTTCTTC. As protein: CASSFTGGETQFF.

The rearrangement joins TRBV18 to TRBJ2-1; D assignment may be TRBD1 or TRBD2 (5 bases each). This CDR3 spans 13 amino acids. Trimming cost V 5 bases and J 6 bases, with 11 bases left between them. Germline CDR1 is KGHSH and CDR2 is LQKENI. The CDR3 is CASSRDGGNEQFF. The CDR3 nucleotides read TGTGCCAGCTCAAGGGACGGCGGCAATGAGCAGTTCTTC.

This clonotype was recorded many times. The chain employs TRBV4-2 and TRBJ2-3, with 15 bases that match TRBD2. Germline V gene sequence: CDR1 LGHNA, CDR2 YNFKEQ. The CDR3 extends over 20 amino acids. V shed 1 base and J 6 bases; nucleotides not matched to a gene: 14. The chain's CDR3 is CASSQASGLAGGRPPDTQYF. The CDR3 DNA reads TGTGCCAGCAGCCAAGCCTCGGGACTAGCGGGAGGCCGACCGCCGGATACGCAGTATTTT.

This clonotype was seen at least ten times. The V and J genes are TRBV19 and TRBJ1-5; D possibly corresponds to TRBD1 (5 bases). V dropped 0 bases and J dropped 1 base, with 13 bases sitting between them. Germline V gives CDR1 LNHDA, CDR2 SQIVND (reference sequence). The CDR3 totals 17 residues. Here the CDR3 DNA reads TGTGCCAGTAGTATAGATCGCGGGGGATTGAGCAATCAGCCCCAGCATTTT. This gives the protein CASSIDRGGLSNQPQHF.

With respect to this clonotype: With a much larger clone just one base away, this may be a read error. J is TRBJ2-5 and V is TRBV4-2; D is tentatively TRBD1 or TRBD2 (5 bases each). The length of the CDR3 is 16 residues. The germline V gene encodes CDR1 LGHNA and CDR2 YNFKEQ. CDR3 sequence: CAGSQVGANWARTQYF. CDR3 in DNA: TGTGCCGGCAGCCAAGTCGGGGCGAATTGGGCAAGGACCCAGTACTTC.

Worth noting for this clonotype: Relative to the germline gene, one junction end is altered; a read error may explain this. V is TRBV20-1 and J is TRBJ2-7, with D hard to call. This CDR3 has 13 residues. Germline-derived CDR1 and CDR2 are DFQATT and SNEGSKA (reference sequence). The CDR3 spells CSARVGPPYERYF. CDR3 sequence (DNA): TGCAGTGCTAGAGTGGGTCCCCCCTACGAGCGGTACTTC.

The chain carries TRBV6-5 and TRBJ2-7; weak D call: TRBD2 (6 bases). Germline V gives CDR1 MNHEY, CDR2 SVGAGI. The CDR3 has 18 residues. V dropped 2 bases and J dropped 3 bases, with 23 bases sitting between them. CDR3: CASSYAGGVPGVIYEQYF. Written as DNA, the CDR3 is TGTGCCAGCAGTTACGCCGGAGGGGTCCCGGGAGTAATCTACGAGCAGTACTTC.

In regard to this clonotype: An end of the junction does not agree with germline; a read error may underlie this. This sequence joins TRBV10-3 and TRBJ2-3; 11 nucleotides match TRBD2. This CDR3 region has 15 residues. CDR1 is ENHRY, CDR2 SYGVKD, per germline. CDR3 nucleotides: TGTGCCACCGGCCCAAGAACTAGCGGGGGCCATACGCAGTGTTTT. Translated, it gives CATGPRTSGGHTQCF.

This clonotype has at least ten counts. The V and J genes are TRBV20-1 and TRBJ2-7, with D perhaps assigned TRBD1 or TRBD2 (5 bases each). Trimming pared 5 bases from V and 6 bases from J, leaving 17 bases between. The CDR3 contains 13 residues. In germline, CDR1 is DFQATT, CDR2 SNEGSKA (reference sequence). The CDR3 sequence is CSAYRDPSSEQYF. CDR3 nucleotide sequence: TGCAGTGCTTACCGGGACCCAAGTAGCGAGCAGTACTTC.

This chain links TRBV9 with TRBJ2-4, with D unresolved. CDR1 and CDR2 (germline): SGDLS, YYNGEE. CDR3 length: 14 residues. V lost 0 bases and J lost 0, with 4 bases in between. This chain's CDR3 is CASSVGTAKNIQYF. The CDR3 DNA reads TGTGCCAGCAGCGTAGGGACAGCCAAAAACATTCAGTACTTC.

This clonotype was counted ten times or more. The chain couples TRBV5-6 to TRBJ2-2, with 10 nucleotides matching TRBD2. Germline loops: CDR1 SGHDT, CDR2 YYEEEE. The CDR3 extends over 16 amino acids. The V and J ends lost 4 bases and 2 bases, in that order; junction bases with no gene match: 5. The CDR3 DNA follows: TGTGCCAGCAGCATCAGGACTAGCGGCAACACCGGGGAGCTGTTTTTT. Amino acids: CASSIRTSGNTGELFF.

This clonotype was seen ten or more times. V usage is TRBV12-3 or TRBV12-4 and J usage is TRBJ1-6; tentative D call: TRBD1 (5 bases). CDR3 length: 17 residues. Trimming removed 0 bases from V and 5 bases from J, with 14 bases in between. The CDR3 bases are TGTGCCAGCAGTTTAGCGGCAGGGCGAACGAATAATTCACCCCTCCACTTT. Its protein is CASSLAAGRTNNSPLHF.

As concerns this clonotype: A much larger clone lies a single base off, so this may be a read error. The rearrangement joins TRBV5-4 to TRBJ2-3; a weak D match, TRBD2 (5 bases). V was shortened by 7 bases and J by 1 base, with 13 bases between the two germline ends. The CDR3 contains 14 residues. The germline V gene encodes CDR1 SGHNT and CDR2 YYREEE (reference sequence). The CDR3 here is CASGPGLGTDTQYF. DNA of the CDR3: TGTGCCAGCGGCCCCGGACTGGGCACAGATACGCAGTATTTT.

As concerns this clonotype: A read error is possible here, since a much larger clone lies one base away. The chain uses TRBV9 and TRBJ2-7; 10 bases align to TRBD1. The V segment lost 0 bases and the J segment 3 bases; nucleotides outside the gene matches: 3. The CDR3 consists of 15 residues. Germline V CDR1 and CDR2: SGDLS, YYNGEE. The CDR3: CASSVVGTGVYEQYF. CDR3 coding DNA: TGTGCCAGCAGCGTAGTAGGGACAGGGGTCTACGAGCAGTACTTC.

Many counts were recorded for this clonotype. The rearrangement joins TRBV9 to TRBJ2-2, with D perhaps TRBD2 (6 bases). V lost 0 bases to trimming and J lost 6 bases, with 15 bases between them. There are 16 residues in the CDR3. The germline V gene encodes CDR1 SGDLS and CDR2 YYNGEE. This CDR3 is CASSVEIRPGAGELFF. The CDR3 nucleotides are TGTGCCAGCAGCGTAGAAATTCGGCCGGGGGCCGGGGAGCTGTTTTTT.

The J gene is TRBJ1-5, the V gene TRBV20-1, with D unclear. The CDR3 runs 15 residues. Germline V gene data show CDR1 as DFQATT and CDR2 as SNEGSKA (reference sequence). V was cut by 0 bases and J by 7 bases, with 16 bases left in between. The CDR3, as DNA: TGCAGTGCTAGAGATTCCGCCGGGTCGTCCCAGCCCCAGCATTTT. This translates into CSARDSAGSSQPQHF.

This clonotype was counted ten times or more. The chain employs TRBV14 and TRBJ2-7; D perhaps matches TRBD2 (5 bases). V lost 4 bases and J 2 bases, leaving 18 bases between the germline ends. The CDR3 length is 16 residues. CDR1 is SGHDN and CDR2 is FVKESK in the germline V gene. For the CDR3, the DNA is TGTGCCAGCAGCCCAGCTTTCAGGAGGTCCACCTACGAGCAGTACTTC. The encoded protein is CASSPAFRRSTYEQYF.